The 10 T cell receptor beta chains below come from one sample, sequenced in a study of T cell repertoires in cytomegalovirus infection. TCRdb independently ran MiXCR on the reads; one entry per CDR3 protein. The sample holds more than 140,000 distinct CDR3 sequences; 5.5% to 8% are singletons and the top ten take more than 15%. The material sequenced was PBMCs. These receptors originate from a human donor in good health (CMV status not recorded). Some clones in this sample may be carry-over from other donors' samples.

This clonotype was counted at least ten times. The rearrangement uses TRBV4-1 and TRBJ1-1, with 8 bases aligning to TRBD1. The CDR3 extends over 16 amino acids. Per germline, CDR1 MGHRA and CDR2 YSYEKL. The V segment lost 4 bases and the J segment 4 bases; nucleotides outside the gene matches: 11. The CDR3 here is CASSPAGQGGITEAFF. In DNA, the CDR3 is TGCGCCAGCAGCCCCGCAGGACAGGGTGGGATCACTGAAGCTTTCTTT.

This clonotype has a count of ten or more. CDR3 sequence: CASSEPSQETQYF. For the CDR3, the DNA is TGTGCCAGCAGTGAACCCAGCCAAGAGACCCAGTACTTC. The chain joins TRBV6-1 to TRBJ2-5; D call uncertain. The germline gives CDR1 MNHNS, CDR2 SASEGT. The V end was cut by 2 bases, the J end by 1 base, with 5 bases between. This CDR3 is built from 13 residues.

The chain is built from TRBV29-1 and TRBJ1-1, with D perhaps TRBD1 (6 bases). Germline V gene data show CDR1 as SQVTM and CDR2 as ANQGSEA. There are 12 residues in the CDR3. With 7 bases removed from V and 7 bases from J, the gap between germline ends came to 16 bases. The CDR3 nucleotides read TGCAGCGGAGGAGACAGGACCTTTGAAGCTTTCTTT. It translates to CSGGDRTFEAFF.

This clonotype was seen repeatedly, ten times or more. The chain carries TRBV20-1 and TRBJ2-1; D is unresolved. The germline V gene encodes CDR1 DFQATT and CDR2 SNEGSKA (reference sequence). V gave up 0 bases and J gave up 6 bases, with 12 bases separating them. The CDR3 has 14 amino acids. In DNA, the CDR3 is TGCAGTGCTAGAGATCCGCATGGCATCAATGAGCAGTTCTTC. Its translation is CSARDPHGINEQFF.

In this sample, this clonotype turned up a few times. V gene TRBV6-2 or TRBV6-3 combines with J gene TRBJ1-1; perhaps TRBD1 as D (6 bases). The CDR3 consists of 13 residues. The germline V and J ends were trimmed by 4 bases and 5 bases, with 11 bases remaining between them. The V gene's germline CDR1 is MNHEY and CDR2 SVGEGT. The CDR3 loop is CASSWGARTEAFF. The DNA for the CDR3 is TGTGCCAGCAGTTGGGGGGCGCGGACTGAAGCTTTCTTT.

This clonotype turned up a few times. The chain couples TRBV28 to TRBJ2-2; D not resolved. CDR1 MDHEN and CDR2 SYDVKM come from the germline V gene. The CDR3 is 13 residues long. V was clipped by 0 bases and J by 3 bases, with 2 bases between them. The CDR3 loop reads CASSLWDTGELFF. The DNA for the CDR3 is TGTGCCAGCAGTTTATGGGACACCGGGGAGCTGTTTTTT.

The sample holds many counts of this clonotype. The chain links TRBV7-2 to TRBJ1-6; D is perhaps TRBD1 (6 bases). The germline V and J ends were trimmed by 5 bases and 6 bases, with 14 bases remaining between them. The CDR3 has 15 amino acids. Germline-derived CDR1 and CDR2 are SGHTA and FQGNSA. The CDR3 DNA is TGTGCCAGCAGCACCGGACGGGGGGCTAATTCACCCCTCCACTTT. Translating it yields CASSTGRGANSPLHF.

This clonotype was found many times. The chain combines TRBV7-2 with TRBJ1-2, with D uncertain. The germline gives CDR1 SGHTA, CDR2 FQGNSA. This CDR3 has 14 residues. V lost 2 bases, J lost 3 bases, and 10 bases lay in between. As DNA, the CDR3 is TGTGCCAGCAGCTTAAACACCGTTTACTATGGCTACACCTTC. This sequence encodes CASSLNTVYYGYTF. The full variable domain, rest sourced from reference TRBV7-2 and TRBJ1-2, is GAGVSQSPSNKVTEKGKDVELRCDPISGHTALYWYRQSLGQGLEFLIYFQGNSAPDKSGLPSDRFSAERTGGSVSTLTIQRTQQEDSAVYLCASSLNTVYYGYTFGSGTRLTVV.

The sample holds a few counts of this clonotype. The rearrangement uses TRBV29-1 and TRBJ1-5; tentatively, D is TRBD1 (5 bases). There are 12 residues in the CDR3. CDR1 SQVTM and CDR2 ANQGSEA come from the germline V gene. The germline V and J ends were trimmed by 4 bases and 2 bases, with 6 bases remaining between them. Here the CDR3 DNA reads TGCAGCGTTGGGGGCCGCAATCAGCCCCAGCATTTT. It codes for CSVGGRNQPQHF.

This clonotype was counted at least ten times. This chain links TRBV9 with TRBJ2-1; TRBD2 aligns across 10 bases. From germline, CDR1 is SGDLS and CDR2 YYNGEE. This CDR3 is 17 amino acids long. Unmatched junction bases numbered 14, after V lost 4 bases and J lost 7 bases. The CDR3 nucleotides read TGTGCCAGCAGCCCCCGAGGAGCGGGGGGGCCTTGGAATGAGCAGTTCTTC. Protein sequence: CASSPRGAGGPWNEQFF.